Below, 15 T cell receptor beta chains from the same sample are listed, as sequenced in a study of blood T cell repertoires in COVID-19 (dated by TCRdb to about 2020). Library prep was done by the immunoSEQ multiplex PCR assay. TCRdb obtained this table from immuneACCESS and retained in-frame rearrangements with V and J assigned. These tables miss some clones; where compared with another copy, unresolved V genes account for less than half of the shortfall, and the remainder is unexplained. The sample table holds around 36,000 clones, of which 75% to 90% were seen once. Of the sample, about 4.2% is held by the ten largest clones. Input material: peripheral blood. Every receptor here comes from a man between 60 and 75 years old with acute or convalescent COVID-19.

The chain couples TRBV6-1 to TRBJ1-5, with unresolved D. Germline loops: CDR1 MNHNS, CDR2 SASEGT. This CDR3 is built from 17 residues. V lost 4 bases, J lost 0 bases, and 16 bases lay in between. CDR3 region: CASSARTGSYSNQPQHF. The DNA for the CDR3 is TGTGCCAGCAGTGCTCGGACGGGATCCTATAGCAATCAGCCCCAGCATTTT.

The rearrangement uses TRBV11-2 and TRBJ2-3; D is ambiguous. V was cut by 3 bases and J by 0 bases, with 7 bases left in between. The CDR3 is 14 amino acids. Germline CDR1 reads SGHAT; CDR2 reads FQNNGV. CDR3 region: CASSFSSSTDTQYF. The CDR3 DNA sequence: TGTGCCAGCAGCTTCAGTTCTAGCACAGATACGCAGTATTTT.

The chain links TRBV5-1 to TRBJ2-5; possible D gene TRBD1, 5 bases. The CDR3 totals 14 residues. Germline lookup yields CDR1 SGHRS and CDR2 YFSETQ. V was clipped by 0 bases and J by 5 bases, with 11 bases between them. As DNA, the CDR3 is TGCGCCAGCAGCTTGGCTCAGGGCATCGAGACCCAGTACTTC. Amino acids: CASSLAQGIETQYF.

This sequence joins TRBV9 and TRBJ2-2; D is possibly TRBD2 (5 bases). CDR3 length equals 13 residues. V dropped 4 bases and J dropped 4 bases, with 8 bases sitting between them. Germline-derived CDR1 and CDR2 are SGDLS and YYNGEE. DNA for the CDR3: TGTGCCAGCAGCAAGGGAGCCACCGGGGAGCTGTTTTTT. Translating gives CASSKGATGELFF.

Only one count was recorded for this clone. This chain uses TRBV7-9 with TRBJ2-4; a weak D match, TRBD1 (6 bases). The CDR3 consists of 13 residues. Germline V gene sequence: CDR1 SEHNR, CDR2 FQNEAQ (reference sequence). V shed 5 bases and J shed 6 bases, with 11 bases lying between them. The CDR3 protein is CASSPGAGNIQYF. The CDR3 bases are TGTGCCAGCAGCCCAGGGGCGGGAAACATTCAGTACTTC.

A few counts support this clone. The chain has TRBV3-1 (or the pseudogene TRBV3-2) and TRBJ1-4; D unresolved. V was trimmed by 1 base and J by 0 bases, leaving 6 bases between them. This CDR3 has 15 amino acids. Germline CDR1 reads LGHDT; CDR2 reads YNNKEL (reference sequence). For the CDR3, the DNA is TGTGCCAGCAGCCAAGTGGGCGCAACTAATGAAAAACTGTTTTTT. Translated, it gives CASSQVGATNEKLFF.

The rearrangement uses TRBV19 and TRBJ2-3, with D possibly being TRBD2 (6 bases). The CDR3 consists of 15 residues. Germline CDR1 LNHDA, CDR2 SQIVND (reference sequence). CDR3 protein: CASALTSTSRDTQYF. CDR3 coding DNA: TGTGCTTCCGCCCTAACTAGCACATCGCGGGATACGCAGTATTTT.

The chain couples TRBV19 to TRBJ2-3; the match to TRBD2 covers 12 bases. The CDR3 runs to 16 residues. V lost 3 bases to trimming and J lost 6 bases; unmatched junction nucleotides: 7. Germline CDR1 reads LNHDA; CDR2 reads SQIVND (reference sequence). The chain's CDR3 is CASSILLAGGVDTQYF. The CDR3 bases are TGTGCCAGTAGTATCCTACTAGCGGGGGGCGTCGATACGCAGTATTTT.

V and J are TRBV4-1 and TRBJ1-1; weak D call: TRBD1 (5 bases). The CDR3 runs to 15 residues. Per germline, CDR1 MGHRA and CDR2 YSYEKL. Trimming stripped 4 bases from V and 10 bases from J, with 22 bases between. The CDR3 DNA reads TGCGCCAGCAGCCGAGACCCAGGGACTGTCGTTGGAGCTTTCTTT. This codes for CASSRDPGTVVGAFF.

DNA for the CDR3: TGTGCCAGCAGCTCGGCGGGAGGCCCGGGAGAGCAGTACTTC. It yields the protein CASSSAGGPGEQYF. The V gene is TRBV5-4, the J gene TRBJ2-7; 8 bases align to TRBD2. Per the germline V gene, CDR1 is SGHNT and CDR2 is YYREEE (reference sequence). CDR3 length: 14 residues. Germline trimming cut 3 bases from V and 7 bases from J; bases unmatched to any gene: 9.

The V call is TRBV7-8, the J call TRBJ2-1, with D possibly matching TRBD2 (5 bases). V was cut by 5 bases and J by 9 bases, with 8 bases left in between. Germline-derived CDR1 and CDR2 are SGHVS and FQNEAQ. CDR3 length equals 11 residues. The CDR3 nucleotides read TGTGCCAGCAGCGCCCGGGGTGAGCAGTTCTTC. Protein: CASSARGEQFF.

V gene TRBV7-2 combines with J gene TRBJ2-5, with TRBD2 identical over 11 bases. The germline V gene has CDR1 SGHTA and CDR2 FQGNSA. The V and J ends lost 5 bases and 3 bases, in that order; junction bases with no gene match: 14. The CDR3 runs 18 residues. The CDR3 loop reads CASSTRLAGTASEETQYF. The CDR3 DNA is TGTGCCAGCAGCACCCGACTAGCGGGGACCGCTAGTGAAGAGACCCAGTACTTC.

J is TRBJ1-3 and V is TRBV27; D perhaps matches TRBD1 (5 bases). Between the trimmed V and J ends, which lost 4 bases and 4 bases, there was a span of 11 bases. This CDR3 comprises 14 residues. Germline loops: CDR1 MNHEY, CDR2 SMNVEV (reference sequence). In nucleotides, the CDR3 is TGTGCCAGCAGTTCGCGACAGCTAGGAAACACCATATATTTT. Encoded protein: CASSSRQLGNTIYF.

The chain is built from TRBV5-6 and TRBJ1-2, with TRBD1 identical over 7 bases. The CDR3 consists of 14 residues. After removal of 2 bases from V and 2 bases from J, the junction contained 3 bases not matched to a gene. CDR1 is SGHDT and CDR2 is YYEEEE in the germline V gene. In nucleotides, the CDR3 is TGTGCCAGCAGCTTATTACAGGGGAACTATGGCTACACCTTC. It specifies CASSLLQGNYGYTF.

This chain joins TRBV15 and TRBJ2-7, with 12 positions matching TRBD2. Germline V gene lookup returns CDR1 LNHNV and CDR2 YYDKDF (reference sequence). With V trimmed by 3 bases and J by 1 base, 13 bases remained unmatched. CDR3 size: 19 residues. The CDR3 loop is CATSSPTSGRGGWSYEQYF. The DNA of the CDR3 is TGTGCCACCAGCAGCCCGACTAGCGGGAGAGGCGGATGGTCCTACGAGCAGTACTTC.